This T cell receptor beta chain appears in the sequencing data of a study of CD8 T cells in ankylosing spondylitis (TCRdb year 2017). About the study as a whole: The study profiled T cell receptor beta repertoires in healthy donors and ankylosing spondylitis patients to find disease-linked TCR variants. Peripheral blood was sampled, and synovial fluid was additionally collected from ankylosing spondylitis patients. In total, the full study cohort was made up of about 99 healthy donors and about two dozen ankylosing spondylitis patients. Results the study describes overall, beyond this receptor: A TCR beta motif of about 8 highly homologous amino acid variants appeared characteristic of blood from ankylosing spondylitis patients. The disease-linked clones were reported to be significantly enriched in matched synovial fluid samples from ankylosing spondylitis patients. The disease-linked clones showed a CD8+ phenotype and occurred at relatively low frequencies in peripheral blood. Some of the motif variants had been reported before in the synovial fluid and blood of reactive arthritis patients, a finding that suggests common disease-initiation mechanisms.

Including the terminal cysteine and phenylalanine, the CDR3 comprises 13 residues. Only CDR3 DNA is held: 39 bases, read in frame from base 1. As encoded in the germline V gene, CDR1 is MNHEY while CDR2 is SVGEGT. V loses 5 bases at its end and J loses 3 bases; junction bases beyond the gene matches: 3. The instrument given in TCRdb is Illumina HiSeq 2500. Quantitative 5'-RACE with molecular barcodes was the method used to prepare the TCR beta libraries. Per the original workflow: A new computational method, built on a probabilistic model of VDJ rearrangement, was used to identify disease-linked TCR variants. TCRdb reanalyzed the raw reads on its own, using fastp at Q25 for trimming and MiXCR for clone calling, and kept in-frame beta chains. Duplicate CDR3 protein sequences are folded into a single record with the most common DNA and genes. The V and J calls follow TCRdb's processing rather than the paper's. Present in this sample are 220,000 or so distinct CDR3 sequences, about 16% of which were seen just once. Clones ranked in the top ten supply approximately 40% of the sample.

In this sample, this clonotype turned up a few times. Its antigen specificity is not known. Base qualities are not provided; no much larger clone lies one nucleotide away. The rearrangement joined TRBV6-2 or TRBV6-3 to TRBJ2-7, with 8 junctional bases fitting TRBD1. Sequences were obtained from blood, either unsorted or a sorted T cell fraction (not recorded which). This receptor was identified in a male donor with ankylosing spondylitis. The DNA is TGTGCCAGCAGTGGGGACAGGTACTACGAGCAGTACTTC. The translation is CASSGDRYYEQYF.